Given below is one T cell receptor beta chain in context. Its antigen remains unknown. The germline V and J ends were trimmed by 3 bases and 2 bases, with 17 bases remaining between them. In germline, CDR1 is KGHSH, CDR2 LQKENI. The CDR3 is 16 amino acids. TCRdb processed the RT-PCR reads anew with MiXCR; each CDR3 protein has one entry. The sample lists a few hundred thousand distinct CDR3 sequences, approximately 21% seen once, with 10% in the top ten. This sample stems from a study of response to subunit inactivated influenza vaccine. General study findings and limits: Authors proposed each seasonal influenza vaccination draws in few new T cells.

This specimen was PBMCs from blood, taken about 19 months after vaccination. The clonotype originates from a man aged 50 to 75 who received an inactivated influenza vaccine. The chain combines TRBV18 with TRBJ2-7; a possible D gene is TRBD1 (6 bases). The CDR3 coding sequence is TGTGCCAGCTCACCTAACTCAGGGGCCCGGACCTACGAGCAGTACTTC. Translation gives CASSPNSGARTYEQYF.